The clone carrying this T cell receptor (beta chain) has a single count. These data belong to a study of blood T cell repertoires in COVID-19. The CDR3 length is 14 residues. Germline CDR1 SGHTS, CDR2 YDEGEE. V was shortened by 1 base and J by 14 bases, with 16 bases between the two germline ends. Sequencing was performed with immunoSEQ multiplex PCR; in TCRdb, only in-frame clones are kept and a portion is missing. The sample yields around 220,000 clones, over 75% seen once. The sequence was obtained from a woman aged 35 to 49 with acute COVID-19. Sequencing was done on a sample of PBMCs or T cells enriched from blood (not recorded which). The chain links TRBV5-8 to TRBJ1-6; D ambiguous. The CDR3 coding sequence is TGTGCCAGCAGCTTGAGGCCTGGGAGCGGAGCCCTCCACTTT. The encoded protein is CASSLRPGSGALHF.